This TCR beta chain derives from a study of blood T cell repertoires in COVID-19. About the research overall: Donors in the United States, Italy and Spain gave samples during acute or convalescent COVID-19.

CDR1 and CDR2 from the germline V gene are MNHEY and SMNVEV (reference sequence). The CDR3 is 15 amino acids. V lost 5 bases to trimming and J lost 5 bases; unmatched junction nucleotides: 11. Recruits, aged roughly 18 to 90 years, lived in 25 or so US areas. Each exposed participant met a COVID-19 case in the 2 weeks preceding study entry. Authors' methods: Amplifying reference gene primers gave estimates of nucleated cell counts. TCRdb's table, derived via immunoSEQ multiplex PCR, lists solely in-frame clones and lacks some. V and J calls and clone size follow that table, whereas D and trimming were derived from the DNA. The sample has some 190,000 clones; around 80% are singletons.

Sequenced sample: PBMCs or T cells enriched from blood (not recorded which). This sequence joins TRBV27 and TRBJ2-7, with 8 bases that match TRBD1. This TCR derives from a man aged 55 to 70 who had been exposed to COVID-19. CDR3: CASSTLGQGNHEQYF. CDR3 nucleotides: TGTGCCAGCAGTACACTTGGACAGGGTAACCACGAGCAGTACTTC.